Presented here are 10 T cell receptor beta chains from one specimen sequenced in a study of T cells in Graves' hyperthyroidism and ophthalmopathy. Amplification of TCR beta CDR3 regions used RNA as the template. Using the HTBI primer set, a first-round RT-PCR was run on the TCR CDR3. Using its own MiXCR run on the multiplex PCR reads, TCRdb lists one record per CDR3 protein. The top ten clones hold roughly 30% of a sample with over 700,000 distinct CDR3 sequences, roughly 32% of them seen once. The sequenced sample was blood. The receptors derive from a woman in her thirties or forties with Graves' hyperthyroidism.

This clonotype was observed at least ten times. This sequence joins TRBV7-8 and TRBJ2-7, with 9 bases matching TRBD1. Germline V gene lookup returns CDR1 SGHVS and CDR2 FQNEAQ. V was clipped by 7 bases and J by 5 bases; unmatched bases: 18. The CDR3 is 17 amino acids. This CDR3 is CASTFPKGGTGLNEQYF. The CDR3 DNA reads as TGTGCCAGCACCTTCCCCAAGGGGGGGACAGGGCTCAACGAGCAGTACTTC.

Remarks on this clonotype: An end of the junction differs from the germline gene, which may be a read error. The chain recombines TRBV20-1 with TRBJ1-4; D remains ambiguous. The CDR3 is 13 amino acids. The germline V gene has CDR1 DFQATT and CDR2 SNEGSKA (reference sequence). The CDR3 DNA sequence: TGCAGTGCTAGAGATGGCGGCAGTGAAAAACCGTTTTTT. This translates into CSARDGGSEKPFF.

This clonotype was counted ten times or more. This rearrangement joins TRBV5-6 to TRBJ2-6; D remains ambiguous. Germline CDR1 SGHDT, CDR2 YYEEEE. CDR3 length equals 14 residues. V lost 4 bases, J lost 4 bases, and 9 bases lay in between. The CDR3 region has the DNA TGTGCCAGCAGCGACGTTGGGGGGGCCAACGTCCTGACTTTC. This sequence encodes CASSDVGGANVLTF.

The table lists this clonotype with many counts. The J gene is TRBJ1-5, the V gene TRBV7-8; D perhaps matches TRBD1 (5 bases). This CDR3 is 16 amino acids long. Germline lookup yields CDR1 SGHVS and CDR2 FQNEAQ. V dropped 1 base and J dropped 1 base, with 11 bases sitting between them. Here the CDR3 DNA reads TGTGCCAGCAGCTTAGGATGGGGCATGAGCAATCAGCCCCAGCATTTT. Amino acid sequence: CASSLGWGMSNQPQHF.

The chain is built from TRBV4-3 and TRBJ1-5; TRBD1 is a possible D gene (6 bases). Trimming removed 1 base at V and 4 bases at J, with 20 bases between. This CDR3 contains 18 residues. The germline V gene has CDR1 LGHNA and CDR2 YSLEER. CDR3 loop: CASSQGGIRGRGNQPQHF. The CDR3 DNA reads TGCGCCAGCAGCCAAGGAGGGATACGGGGCAGGGGTAATCAGCCCCAGCATTTT.

Only a few counts were recorded for this clonotype. The chain employs TRBV7-2 and TRBJ2-7, with TRBD2 matching 7 bases. This CDR3 region has 16 residues. V shed 0 bases, J shed 0 bases, and the junction held 5 bases outside the gene matches. CDR1 SGHTA and CDR2 FQGNSA come from the germline V gene. The DNA for the CDR3 is TGTGCCAGCAGCTTAGCAGGGAGCGGGGCCTCCTACGAGCAGTACTTC. Its protein product is CASSLAGSGASYEQYF.

This chain joins TRBV4-2 and TRBJ1-1; D gene uncertain. CDR1 is LGHNA, CDR2 YNFKEQ, per germline. Trimming shortened V by 2 bases and J by 4 bases, and 11 bases separated the two germline ends. This CDR3 is built from 14 residues. CDR3 sequence reads: CASSQSNSLTEAFF. CDR3 nucleotide sequence: TGTGCCAGCAGCCAATCCAACAGTCTCACTGAAGCTTTCTTT.

This clonotype came up many times. The chain employs TRBV19 and TRBJ1-1, with 9 bases fitting TRBD1. V dropped 5 bases and J dropped 11; count of bases not matched to a gene: 6. The CDR3 is 12 residues long. Germline CDR1 is LNHDA and CDR2 is SQIVND (reference sequence). CDR3 DNA sequence: TGTGCCAGTAGTGGTACAGGGGGCGGCGCTTTCTTT. Its protein product is CASSGTGGGAFF.

This clonotype came up many times. This sequence joins TRBV7-2 and TRBJ2-5; D gene uncertain. The CDR3 spans 14 residues. V lost 4 bases and J 5 bases, leaving 14 bases between the germline ends. Germline CDR1 reads SGHTA; CDR2 reads FQGNSA. The CDR3 loop reads CASSSEILGETQYF. The CDR3 nucleotides read TGTGCCAGCAGCTCAGAAATCTTGGGGGAGACCCAGTACTTC.

This clonotype was seen at least ten times. The V gene is TRBV9, the J gene TRBJ1-1, with D possibly matching TRBD1 (5 bases). Germline CDR1 reads SGDLS; CDR2 reads YYNGEE. V dropped 0 bases and J dropped 5 bases, with 8 bases sitting between them. This CDR3 is built from 13 residues. CDR3 DNA sequence: TGTGCCAGCAGCGTAGAAGGGGTAACTGAAGCTTTCTTT. Translation: CASSVEGVTEAFF.